These 29 T cell receptor beta chains originate from one sample sequenced in a study of cytomegalovirus exposure and HLA in healthy donors. The PCR used 60 Vbeta and 13 Jbeta primers. Only in-frame clones appear in the TCRdb table, and some are missing; sequencing was by immunoSEQ multiplex PCR. In the table there are 150,000 to 200,000 clones, about four fifths of which are singletons. Source material: PBMCs. Receptor source: a man aged 50-60 years in good health and CMV-seronegative.

The rearrangement uses TRBV4-3 and TRBJ2-7; 10 bases fit TRBD2. With V trimmed by 8 bases and J by 1 base, 8 bases remained unmatched. Germline lookup yields CDR1 LGHNA and CDR2 YSLEER. The CDR3 sequence is 15 residues long. CDR3 sequence reads: CASQSGLASSYEQYF. In DNA, the CDR3 is TGCGCCAGCCAGTCGGGACTAGCGAGTTCCTACGAGCAGTACTTC.

The rearrangement uses TRBV5-1 and TRBJ2-3, with TRBD2 matching 16 bases. In germline, CDR1 is SGHRS, CDR2 YFSETQ. J gave up 2 bases and V 6 bases, and 6 bases lay outside the gene matches. This CDR3 has 17 residues. CDR3 DNA sequence: TGCGCCAGCAACACCGGGACTAGCGGGGGGGCCACAGATACGCAGTATTTT. This codes for CASNTGTSGGATDTQYF.

V is TRBV6-1 and J is TRBJ2-5, with 8 nucleotides matching TRBD2. The CDR3 consists of 14 residues. CDR1 MNHNS and CDR2 SASEGT come from the germline V gene. J was trimmed by 5 bases and V by 6 bases; bases with no gene match: 8. The CDR3 loop reads CASSPGLGGETQYF. In DNA form, the CDR3 reads TGTGCCAGCAGCCCGGGACTAGGGGGGGAGACCCAGTACTTC.

This clone was observed once. The chain uses TRBV5-4 and TRBJ2-3, with D maybe TRBD1 (6 bases). V was trimmed by 4 bases and J by 3 bases, leaving 9 bases between them. There are 13 residues in the CDR3. In germline, CDR1 is SGHNT, CDR2 YYREEE (reference sequence). CDR3 in DNA: TGTGCCAGCAGCCTGCAGGGGACAGATACGCAGTATTTT. It yields the protein CASSLQGTDTQYF. The complete variable domain, with remaining parts taken from reference TRBV5-4 and TRBJ2-3, reads ETGVTQSPTHLIKTRGQQVTLRCSSQSGHNTVSWYQQALGQGPQFIFQYYREEENGRGNFPPRFSGLQFPNYSSELNVNALELDDSALYLCASSLQGTDTQYFGPGTRLTVL.

This chain joins TRBV19 and TRBJ2-6; 10 bases are shared with TRBD1. This CDR3 region has 17 residues. Germline V gives CDR1 LNHDA, CDR2 SQIVND (reference sequence). V was pared by 5 bases and J by 0 bases, with 4 bases of the junction left unmatched. CDR3 protein: CASSPDRGRSGANVLTF. DNA of the CDR3: TGTGCCAGTAGTCCCGACAGGGGGCGCTCTGGGGCCAACGTCCTGACTTTC.

The chain couples TRBV6-5 to TRBJ1-5; a weak D match, TRBD1 (6 bases). Trimming stripped 6 bases from V and 7 bases from J, with 10 bases between. The CDR3 is 12 residues long. The germline V gene encodes CDR1 MNHEY and CDR2 SVGAGI. DNA of the CDR3: TGTGCCAGCAGGCAGGGGAAGCAGCCCCAGCATTTT. It encodes CASRQGKQPQHF.

The V gene is TRBV7-2, the J gene TRBJ1-1, with D unresolved. Per the germline V gene, CDR1 is SGHTA and CDR2 is FQGNSA. The CDR3 runs 12 residues. V was cut by 1 base and J by 7 bases, with 7 bases left in between. CDR3: CASSLERYEAFF. The CDR3 coding sequence is TGTGCCAGCAGCTTAGAGCGATATGAAGCTTTCTTT.

This clone was seen more than once but under ten times. The chain employs TRBV28 and TRBJ1-1, with 9 bases identical to TRBD1. Losses at the gene ends were 2 bases for V and 0 bases for J; bases not matched to a gene: 10. The CDR3 is 18 residues long. Per the germline V gene, CDR1 is MDHEN and CDR2 is SYDVKM. The CDR3 DNA sequence: TGTGCCAGCAGTTTAGGATCGGGACAGGGAGAGATGAACACTGAAGCTTTCTTT. Its translation: CASSLGSGQGEMNTEAFF.

The rearrangement uses TRBV4-3 and TRBJ2-1; 9 bases line up with TRBD2. Germline V gene lookup returns CDR1 LGHNA and CDR2 YSLEER. The length of the CDR3 is 16 residues. V shed 3 bases and J 8 bases; nucleotides not matched to a gene: 11. The DNA of the CDR3 is TGCGCCAGCAGCCAGTTTCCGGCGGGAGGGCCGCATGAGCAGTTCTTC. It encodes CASSQFPAGGPHEQFF.

This rearrangement joins TRBV19 to TRBJ1-5, with unresolved D. The V end lost 2 bases, the J end lost 6 bases, and 17 bases lay between the germline ends. CDR1 is LNHDA, CDR2 SQIVND, per germline (reference sequence). The CDR3 covers 16 residues. In DNA form, the CDR3 reads TGTGCCAGTAGTATAAGGAGGGCGCCGAGCGGTCAGCCCCAGCATTTT. Amino acids: CASSIRRAPSGQPQHF.

In this sample, this clone turned up a few times. The rearrangement links TRBV2 to TRBJ2-7, with TRBD1 as a possible D gene (6 bases). The CDR3 loop spans 15 amino acids. The V end lost 3 bases, the J end lost 4 bases, and 16 bases lay between the germline ends. CDR1 is SNHLY, CDR2 FYNNEI, per germline. CDR3 bases: TGTGCCAGCAGTGAGCAGACAGGCCCCCCTTACGAGCAGTACTTC. It codes for CASSEQTGPPYEQYF. Full variable domain (rest looked up from reference TRBV2 and TRBJ2-7): EPEVTQTPSHQVTQMGQEVILRCVPISNHLYFYWYRQILGQKVEFLVSFYNNEISEKSEIFDDQFSVERPDGSNFTLKIRSTKLEDSAMYFCASSEQTGPPYEQYFGPGTRLTVT.

This clone is a singleton in its sample. CDR3 nucleotide sequence: TGTGCCAGCAGTACAGGGCCGAGTTATAGCAATCAGCCCCAGCATTTT. Its translation is CASSTGPSYSNQPQHF. This chain links TRBV27 with TRBJ1-5; a possible D gene is TRBD1 (6 bases). The CDR3 is made up of 16 amino acids. CDR1 and CDR2 (germline): MNHEY, SMNVEV (reference sequence). V lost 5 bases to trimming and J lost 0 bases, with 14 bases between them.

The V call is TRBV6-1, the J call TRBJ2-5; TRBD2 matches 9 bases. Near its end, the DNA agrees better with TRBJ2-7, so the J call may be wrong. The CDR3 spans 16 residues. Germline CDR1 is MNHNS and CDR2 is SASEGT. CDR3 sequence (DNA): TGTGCCAGCAGTGAATCCCGCGGGGGGGGTGGGTACGAGCAGTACTTC. It translates to CASSESRGGGGYEQYF.

The chain employs TRBV25-1 and TRBJ2-7; 8 bases line up with TRBD1. Per the germline V gene, CDR1 is MGHDK and CDR2 is SYGVNS. Trimming cost V 3 bases and J 5 bases; bases outside gene matches: 9. The CDR3 length is 15 residues. The CDR3 spells CASSETGVGADEQYF. The CDR3 DNA follows: TGTGCCAGCAGTGAGACAGGGGTAGGGGCTGACGAGCAGTACTTC.

The V call is TRBV9, the J call TRBJ2-7; TRBD2 matches 7 bases. With 7 bases clipped from V and 2 bases from J, the junction kept 9 bases outside the gene matches. The CDR3 runs 14 residues. Germline V lookup: CDR1 SGDLS, CDR2 YYNGEE. In nucleotides, the CDR3 is TGTGCCAGCCGGGGGGAGGATACAGCCTACGAGCAGTACTTC. Its translation: CASRGEDTAYEQYF.

The chain is built from TRBV14 and TRBJ1-2; the match to TRBD1 covers 7 bases. Germline-derived CDR1 and CDR2 are SGHDN and FVKESK. The CDR3 runs 14 residues. V lost 4 bases and J lost 6; bases outside the gene matches: 8. The CDR3 is CASSPGQVPHGYTF. The CDR3 region has the DNA TGTGCCAGCAGCCCTGGACAGGTACCCCATGGCTACACCTTC.

The CDR3 region is CASSDMGAQNYEQYF. The CDR3 nucleotides read TGTGCCAGCAGTGACATGGGGGCCCAGAACTACGAGCAGTACTTC. This chain links TRBV25-1 with TRBJ2-7; TRBD1 might be the D (6 bases). Germline CDR1 reads MGHDK; CDR2 reads SYGVNS. This CDR3 comprises 15 residues. V lost 3 bases and J 3 bases, leaving 15 bases between the germline ends.

The chain recombines TRBV5-5 with TRBJ2-7, with D perhaps matching TRBD1 (5 bases). This CDR3 comprises 16 residues. Between the trimmed V and J ends, which lost 4 bases and 1 base, there was a span of 18 bases. Germline assignment: CDR1 SGHKS and CDR2 YYEKEE (reference sequence). The DNA for the CDR3 is TGTGCCAGCAGCCTCCGGCAGGGTAGTTTGTCCTACGAGCAGTACTTC. It translates to CASSLRQGSLSYEQYF.

This chain connects TRBV6-6 to TRBJ2-2, with no clear D. The germline V and J ends were trimmed by 3 bases and 7 bases, with 12 bases remaining between them. The CDR3 has 14 residues. The V gene's germline CDR1 is MNHNY and CDR2 SVGAGI (reference sequence). The CDR3 sequence: CASSYRFDIGELFF. The CDR3 DNA is TGTGCCAGCAGTTATCGTTTTGACATCGGGGAGCTGTTTTTT.

This clone was observed once. The rearrangement links TRBV7-6 to TRBJ1-6; 8 bases agree with TRBD1. The CDR3 length is 14 residues. Germline trimming cut 5 bases from V and 6 bases from J; bases unmatched to any gene: 3. Germline V gene data show CDR1 as SGHVS and CDR2 as FNYEAQ. The CDR3 region is CASSTTGANSPLHF. As DNA, the CDR3 is TGTGCCAGCAGCACGACAGGGGCTAATTCACCCCTCCACTTT.

The rearrangement links TRBV28 to TRBJ2-6; TRBD1 matches at 7 bases. CDR1 MDHEN and CDR2 SYDVKM come from the germline V gene. This CDR3 comprises 15 residues. J was trimmed by 2 bases and V by 7 bases; bases with no gene match: 5. The CDR3, as DNA: TGTGCCAGCAACGTGGGACAGACTGGGGCCAACGTCCTGACTTTC. It translates to CASNVGQTGANVLTF.

The chain has TRBV5-1 and TRBJ2-2; 7 bases map to TRBD1. There are 14 residues in the CDR3. Trimming took 5 bases from V and 4 from J; bases not matched to a gene: 5. CDR1 is SGHRS, CDR2 YFSETQ, per germline. CDR3 coding DNA: TGCGCCAGCAGACAGGGGCGTAGCACCGGGGAGCTGTTTTTT. Residues: CASRQGRSTGELFF. The whole variable domain, remainder taken from reference TRBV5-1 and TRBJ2-2, is KAGVTQTPRYLIKTRGQQVTLSCSPISGHRSVSWYQQTPGQGLQFLFEYFSETQRNKGNFPGRFSGRQFSNSRSEMNVSTLELGDSALYLCASRQGRSTGELFFGEGSRLTVL.

The rearrangement links TRBV28 to TRBJ1-1; no firm D call. The CDR3 length is 15 residues. Germline V lookup: CDR1 MDHEN, CDR2 SYDVKM. The V end lost 4 bases, the J end lost 0 bases, and 12 bases lay between the germline ends. The CDR3 DNA reads as TGTGCCAGCAGTTCACCGACACTTATGAACACTGAAGCTTTCTTT. Residues: CASSSPTLMNTEAFF.

This chain uses TRBV9 with TRBJ2-3, with D perhaps TRBD1 (5 bases). The V end was cut by 2 bases, the J end by 4 bases, with 8 bases between. The CDR3 extends over 13 amino acids. Germline CDR1 reads SGDLS; CDR2 reads YYNGEE. The CDR3 protein is CASSVRQSDTQYF. The CDR3 DNA sequence: TGTGCCAGCAGCGTCAGACAGTCAGATACGCAGTATTTT.

The chain is built from TRBV15 and TRBJ2-2, with 7 bases lining up with TRBD1. The germline gives CDR1 LNHNV, CDR2 YYDKDF (reference sequence). CDR3 length: 14 amino acids. The trim removed 3 bases at V and 6 bases at J, leaving 4 bases unmatched. CDR3 sequence reads: CATSRDRTPGELFF. Written as DNA, the CDR3 is TGTGCCACCAGCAGGGACAGGACTCCCGGGGAGCTGTTTTTT.

The chain carries TRBV7-8 and TRBJ2-1; a weak D match, TRBD1 (5 bases). The germline V gene has CDR1 SGHVS and CDR2 FQNEAQ. V shed 3 bases and J shed 10 bases, with 7 bases lying between them. This CDR3 has 11 residues. The CDR3 coding sequence is TGTGCCAGCAGCTTTAGGGGCGAGCAGTTCTTC. This translates into CASSFRGEQFF.

The chain recombines TRBV7-2 with TRBJ2-7; 13 bases are a match to TRBD2. With V trimmed by 5 bases and J by 3 bases, 7 bases remained unmatched. The CDR3 loop spans 16 amino acids. Germline-derived CDR1 and CDR2 are SGHTA and FQGNSA. CDR3: CASSPVGTSGNYEQYF. CDR3 in DNA: TGTGCCAGCAGCCCTGTTGGGACTAGCGGGAACTACGAGCAGTACTTC. The full variable domain, completed using reference TRBV7-2 and TRBJ2-7, is GAGVSQSPSNKVTEKGKDVELRCDPISGHTALYWYRQSLGQGLEFLIYFQGNSAPDKSGLPSDRFSAERTGGSVSTLTIQRTQQEDSAVYLCASSPVGTSGNYEQYFGPGTRLTVT.

The chain is built from TRBV2 and TRBJ2-5; 7 nucleotides match TRBD1. V was pared by 6 bases and J by 4 bases, with 11 bases of the junction left unmatched. CDR1 is SNHLY, CDR2 FYNNEI, per germline. The CDR3 loop spans 15 amino acids. The CDR3 bases are TGTGCCAGCAGGGCCGGGACAGTACCAGGAGAGACCCAGTACTTC. Protein product: CASRAGTVPGETQYF.

The chain combines TRBV7-3 with TRBJ2-1, with TRBD1 identical over 9 bases. The CDR3 totals 16 residues. Germline trimming cut 4 bases from V and 4 bases from J; bases unmatched to any gene: 8. The germline V gene encodes CDR1 SGHTA and CDR2 FQGTGA. The CDR3 region has the DNA TGTGCCAGCAGCTCCCAGGACAGGGGCGTTTACAATGAGCAGTTCTTC. It is translated as CASSSQDRGVYNEQFF.